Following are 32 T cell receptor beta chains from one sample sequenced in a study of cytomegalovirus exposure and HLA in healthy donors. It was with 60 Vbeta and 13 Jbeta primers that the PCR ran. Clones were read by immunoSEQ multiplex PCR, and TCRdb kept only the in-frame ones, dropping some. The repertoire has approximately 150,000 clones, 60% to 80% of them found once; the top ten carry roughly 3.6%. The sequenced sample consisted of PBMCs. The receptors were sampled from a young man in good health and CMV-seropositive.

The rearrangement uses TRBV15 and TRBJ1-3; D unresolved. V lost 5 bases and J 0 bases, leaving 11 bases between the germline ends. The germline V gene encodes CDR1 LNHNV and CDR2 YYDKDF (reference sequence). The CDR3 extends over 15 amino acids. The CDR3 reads CATSSVTDSGNTIYF. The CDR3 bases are TGTGCCACCAGCTCAGTCACCGACTCTGGAAACACCATATATTTT. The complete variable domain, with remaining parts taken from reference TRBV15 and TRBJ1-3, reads DAMVIQNPRYQVTQFGKPVTLSCSQTLNHNVMYWYQQKSSQAPKLLFHYYDKDFNNEADTPDNFQSRRPNTSFCFLDIRSPGLGDTAMYLCATSSVTDSGNTIYFGEGSWLTVV.

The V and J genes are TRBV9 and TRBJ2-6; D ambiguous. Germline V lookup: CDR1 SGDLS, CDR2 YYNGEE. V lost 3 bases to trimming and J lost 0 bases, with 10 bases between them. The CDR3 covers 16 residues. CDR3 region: CASSARLFSGANVLTF. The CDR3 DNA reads TGTGCCAGCAGCGCTCGACTGTTCTCTGGGGCCAACGTCCTGACTTTC.

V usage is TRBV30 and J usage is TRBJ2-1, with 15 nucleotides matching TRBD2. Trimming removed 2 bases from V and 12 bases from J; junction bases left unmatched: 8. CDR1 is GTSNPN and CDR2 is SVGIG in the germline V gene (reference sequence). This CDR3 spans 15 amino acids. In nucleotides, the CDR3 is TGTGCCTGGAGTCCCGGACTAGCGGGGGGGCCATGGCAGTTCTTC. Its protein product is CAWSPGLAGGPWQFF.

CDR3 bases: TGTGCCAGCAGTATGAATGGACAGGGTGGTGAAAAACTGTTTTTT. This encodes CASSMNGQGGEKLFF. The chain uses TRBV2 and TRBJ1-4; 8 bases align to TRBD1. With 5 bases clipped from V and 7 bases from J, the junction kept 9 bases outside the gene matches. CDR1 is SNHLY and CDR2 is FYNNEI in the germline V gene. The CDR3 is 15 amino acids. Full variable domain (remainder filled in from reference TRBV2 and TRBJ1-4): EPEVTQTPSHQVTQMGQEVILRCVPISNHLYFYWYRQILGQKVEFLVSFYNNEISEKSEIFDDQFSVERPDGSNFTLKIRSTKLEDSAMYFCASSMNGQGGEKLFFGSGTQLSVL.

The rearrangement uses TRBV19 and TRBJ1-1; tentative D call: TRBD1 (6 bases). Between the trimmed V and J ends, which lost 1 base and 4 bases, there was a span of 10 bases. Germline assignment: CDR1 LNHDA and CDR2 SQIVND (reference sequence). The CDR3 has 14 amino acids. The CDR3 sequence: CASSIGGGRTEAFF. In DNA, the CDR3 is TGTGCCAGTAGTATAGGGGGGGGGCGCACTGAAGCTTTCTTT.

For the CDR3, the DNA is TGTGCCACCGACGGACTGGGAAACAATGAAAAACTGTTTTTT. It codes for CATDGLGNNEKLFF. The V call is TRBV15, the J call TRBJ1-4; D is uncertain. Per the germline V gene, CDR1 is LNHNV and CDR2 is YYDKDF (reference sequence). CDR3 length equals 14 residues. Trimming stripped 8 bases from V and 5 bases from J, with 15 bases between.

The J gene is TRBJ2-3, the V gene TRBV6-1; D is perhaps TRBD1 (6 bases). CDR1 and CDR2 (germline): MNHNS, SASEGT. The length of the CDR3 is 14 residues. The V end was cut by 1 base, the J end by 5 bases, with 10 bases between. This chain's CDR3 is CASSEVVRGDTQYF. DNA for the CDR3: TGTGCCAGCAGTGAAGTAGTCAGGGGAGATACGCAGTATTTT.

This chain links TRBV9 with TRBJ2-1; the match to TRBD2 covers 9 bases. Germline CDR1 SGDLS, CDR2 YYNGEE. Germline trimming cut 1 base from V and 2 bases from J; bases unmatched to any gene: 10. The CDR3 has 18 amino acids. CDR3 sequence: CASSVQGLRGGAYNEQFF. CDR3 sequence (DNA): TGTGCCAGCAGCGTACAGGGTTTGCGGGGGGGCGCCTACAATGAGCAGTTCTTC.

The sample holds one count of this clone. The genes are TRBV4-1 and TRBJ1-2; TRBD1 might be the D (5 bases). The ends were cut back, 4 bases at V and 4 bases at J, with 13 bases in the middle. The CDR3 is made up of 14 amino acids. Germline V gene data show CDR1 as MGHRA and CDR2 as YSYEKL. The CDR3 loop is CASSPHQGIYGYTF. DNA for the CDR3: TGCGCCAGCAGCCCGCATCAGGGAATCTATGGCTACACCTTC.

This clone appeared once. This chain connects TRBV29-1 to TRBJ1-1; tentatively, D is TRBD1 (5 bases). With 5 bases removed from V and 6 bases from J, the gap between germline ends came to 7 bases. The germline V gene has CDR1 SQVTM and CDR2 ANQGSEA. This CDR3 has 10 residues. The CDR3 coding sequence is TGCAGCGTTAACAGGCCTGAAGCTTTCTTT. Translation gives CSVNRPEAFF.

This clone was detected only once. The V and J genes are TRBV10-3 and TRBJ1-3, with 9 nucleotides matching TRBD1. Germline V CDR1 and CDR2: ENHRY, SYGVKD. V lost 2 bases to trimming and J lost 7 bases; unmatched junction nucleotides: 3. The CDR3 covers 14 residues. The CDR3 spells CAISEADRGNTIYF. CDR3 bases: TGTGCCATCAGTGAGGCCGACAGGGGGAACACCATATATTTT.

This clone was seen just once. The CDR3 DNA follows: TGTGCCAGCAGCTTAGTAGCGGTTAGCACAGATACGCAGTATTTT. This sequence encodes CASSLVAVSTDTQYF. This chain connects TRBV11-2 to TRBJ2-3, with D maybe TRBD2 (6 bases). The germline V gene has CDR1 SGHAT and CDR2 FQNNGV. The germline V and J ends were trimmed by 1 base and 0 bases, with 8 bases remaining between them. CDR3 length: 15 amino acids.

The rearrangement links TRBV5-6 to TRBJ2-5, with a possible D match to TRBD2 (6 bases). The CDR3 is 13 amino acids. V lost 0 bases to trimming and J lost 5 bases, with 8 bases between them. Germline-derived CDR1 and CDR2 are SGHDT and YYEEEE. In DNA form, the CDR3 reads TGTGCCAGCAGCTTGGGGGGGGAGGAGACCCAGTACTTC. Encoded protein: CASSLGGEETQYF. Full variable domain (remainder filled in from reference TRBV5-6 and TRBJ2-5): DAGVTQSPTHLIKTRGQQVTLRCSPKSGHDTVSWYQQALGQGPQFIFQYYEEEERQRGNFPDRFSGHQFPNYSSELNVNALLLGDSALYLCASSLGGEETQYFGPGTRLLVL.

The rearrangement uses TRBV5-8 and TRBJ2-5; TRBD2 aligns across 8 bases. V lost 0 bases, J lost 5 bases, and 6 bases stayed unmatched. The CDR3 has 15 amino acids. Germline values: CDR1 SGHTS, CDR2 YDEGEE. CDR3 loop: CASSLAGLAWETQYF. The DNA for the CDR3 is TGTGCCAGCAGCTTGGCAGGACTAGCCTGGGAGACCCAGTACTTC.

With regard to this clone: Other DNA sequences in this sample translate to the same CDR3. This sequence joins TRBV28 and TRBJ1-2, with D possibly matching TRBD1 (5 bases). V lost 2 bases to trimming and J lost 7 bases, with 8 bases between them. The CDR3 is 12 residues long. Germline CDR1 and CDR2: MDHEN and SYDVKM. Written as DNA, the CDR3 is TGTGCCAGCAGTTTAACGGGGGTTGGCTACACCTTC. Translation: CASSLTGVGYTF.

Here the CDR3 reads CASSYSIPIGETQYF. The DNA for the CDR3 is TGTGCCAGCAGTTACTCTATTCCTATCGGGGAGACCCAGTACTTC. This chain connects TRBV6-5 to TRBJ2-5; D is ambiguous. V gave up 0 bases and J gave up 5 bases, with 13 bases separating them. The CDR3 is made up of 15 amino acids. Germline CDR1 MNHEY, CDR2 SVGAGI.

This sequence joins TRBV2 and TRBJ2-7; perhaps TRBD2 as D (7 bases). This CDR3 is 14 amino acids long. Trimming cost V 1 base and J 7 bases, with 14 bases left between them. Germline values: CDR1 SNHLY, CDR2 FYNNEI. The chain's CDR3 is CASSEGAGAGEQYF. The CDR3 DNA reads TGTGCCAGCAGTGAAGGTGCGGGGGCGGGGGAGCAGTACTTC.

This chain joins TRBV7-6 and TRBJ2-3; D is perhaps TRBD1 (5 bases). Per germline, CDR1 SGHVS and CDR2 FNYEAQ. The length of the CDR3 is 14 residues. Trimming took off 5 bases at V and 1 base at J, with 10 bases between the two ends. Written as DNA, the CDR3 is TGTGCCAGCAGCCTCCAGGGTGGCACAGATACGCAGTATTTT. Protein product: CASSLQGGTDTQYF.

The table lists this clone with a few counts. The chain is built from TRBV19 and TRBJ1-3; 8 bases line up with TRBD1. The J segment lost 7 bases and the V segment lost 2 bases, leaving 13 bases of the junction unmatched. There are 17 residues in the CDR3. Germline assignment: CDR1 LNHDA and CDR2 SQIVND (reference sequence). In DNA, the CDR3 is TGTGCCAGTAGTATAAGGGGTGAGGACAGGGAAGGTAACACCATATATTTT. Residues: CASSIRGEDREGNTIYF.

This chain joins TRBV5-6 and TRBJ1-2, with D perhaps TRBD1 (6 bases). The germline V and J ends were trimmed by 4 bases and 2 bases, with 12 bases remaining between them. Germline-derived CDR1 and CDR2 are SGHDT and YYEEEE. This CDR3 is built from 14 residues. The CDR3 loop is CASSRSDRNYGYTF. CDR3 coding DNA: TGTGCCAGCAGCCGATCGGACAGAAACTATGGCTACACCTTC.

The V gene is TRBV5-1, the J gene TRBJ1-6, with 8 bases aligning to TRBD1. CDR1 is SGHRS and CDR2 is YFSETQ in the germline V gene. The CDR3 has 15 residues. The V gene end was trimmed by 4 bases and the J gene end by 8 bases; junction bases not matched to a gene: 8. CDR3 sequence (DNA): TGCGCCAGCAGCCTGGGGACAGGTTGGGATTCACCCCTCCACTTT. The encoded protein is CASSLGTGWDSPLHF.

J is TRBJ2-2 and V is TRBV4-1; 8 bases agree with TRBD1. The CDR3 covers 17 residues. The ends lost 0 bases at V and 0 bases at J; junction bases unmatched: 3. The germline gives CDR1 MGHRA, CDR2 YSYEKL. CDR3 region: CASSQEPGQANTGELFF. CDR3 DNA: TGCGCCAGCAGCCAAGAGCCGGGACAGGCGAACACCGGGGAGCTGTTTTTT.

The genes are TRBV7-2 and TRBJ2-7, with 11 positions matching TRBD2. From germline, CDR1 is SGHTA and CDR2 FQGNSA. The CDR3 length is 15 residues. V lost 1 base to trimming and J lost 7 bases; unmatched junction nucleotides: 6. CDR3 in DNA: TGTGCCAGCAGCTTAGTCTCGGGACTAGCGGAAGAGCAGTACTTC. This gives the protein CASSLVSGLAEEQYF.

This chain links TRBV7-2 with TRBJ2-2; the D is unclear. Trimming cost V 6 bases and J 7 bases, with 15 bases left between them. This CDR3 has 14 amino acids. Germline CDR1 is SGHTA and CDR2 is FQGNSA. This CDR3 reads CASRPFGHRGELFF. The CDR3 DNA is TGTGCCAGCAGACCGTTTGGGCATCGCGGGGAGCTGTTTTTT.

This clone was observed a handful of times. CDR3 amino acids: CASSYSKGHEQYF. The CDR3 DNA follows: TGTGCCAGCAGTTACTCTAAGGGGCACGAGCAGTACTTC. The chain couples TRBV6-5 to TRBJ2-7; maybe TRBD1 (5 bases). The CDR3 consists of 13 residues. V dropped 0 bases and J dropped 5 bases, with 8 bases sitting between them. Germline-derived CDR1 and CDR2 are MNHEY and SVGAGI.

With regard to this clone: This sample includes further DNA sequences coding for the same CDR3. CDR3 DNA: TGTGCCAGCAGTTACTCAGGACAGGGGGCTTACGAGCAGTACTTC. As protein: CASSYSGQGAYEQYF. This rearrangement joins TRBV6-5 to TRBJ2-7, with 11 positions matching TRBD1. V was clipped by 0 bases and J by 4 bases; unmatched bases: 2. From germline, CDR1 is MNHEY and CDR2 SVGAGI. This CDR3 comprises 15 residues.

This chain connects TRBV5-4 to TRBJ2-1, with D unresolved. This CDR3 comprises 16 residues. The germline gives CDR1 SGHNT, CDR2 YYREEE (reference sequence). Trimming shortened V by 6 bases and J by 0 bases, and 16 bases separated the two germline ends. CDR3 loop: CASTQPGSSSYNEQFF. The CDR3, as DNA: TGTGCCAGCACCCAGCCCGGATCTAGCTCCTACAATGAGCAGTTCTTC.

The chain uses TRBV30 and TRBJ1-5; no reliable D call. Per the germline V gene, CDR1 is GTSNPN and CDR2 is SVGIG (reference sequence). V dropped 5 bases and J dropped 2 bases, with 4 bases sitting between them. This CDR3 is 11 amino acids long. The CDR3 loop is CAWEGNQPQHF. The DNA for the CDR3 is TGTGCCTGGGAGGGCAATCAGCCCCAGCATTTT.

CDR3 nucleotide sequence: TGTGCCAGCAGGGGGCGGGGGGCCGAAGAGACCCAGTACTTC. Its translation is CASRGRGAEETQYF. The chain has TRBV27 and TRBJ2-5; TRBD2 matches 8 bases. With V trimmed by 6 bases and J by 3 bases, 6 bases remained unmatched. The V gene's germline CDR1 is MNHEY and CDR2 SMNVEV (reference sequence). The CDR3 is 14 amino acids.

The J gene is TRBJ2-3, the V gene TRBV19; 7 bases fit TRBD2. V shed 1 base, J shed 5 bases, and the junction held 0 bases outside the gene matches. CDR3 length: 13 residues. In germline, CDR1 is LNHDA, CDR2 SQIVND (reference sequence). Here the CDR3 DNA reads TGTGCCAGTAGTATAGCGGGGGGAGATACGCAGTATTTT. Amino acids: CASSIAGGDTQYF.

CDR3: CASSLQGSNYGYTF. The CDR3 coding sequence is TGTGCCAGCAGCTTGCAGGGCTCAAACTATGGCTACACCTTC. The V and J genes are TRBV5-4 and TRBJ1-2, with a tentative D call TRBD1 (5 bases). Trimming cost V 1 base and J 2 bases, with 9 bases left between them. Germline CDR1 reads SGHNT; CDR2 reads YYREEE (reference sequence). The CDR3 has 14 residues.

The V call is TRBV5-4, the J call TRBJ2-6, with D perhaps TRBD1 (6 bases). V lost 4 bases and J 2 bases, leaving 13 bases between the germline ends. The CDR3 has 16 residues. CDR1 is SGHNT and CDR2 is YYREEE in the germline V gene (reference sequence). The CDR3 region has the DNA TGTGCCAGCAGCATAAGTACAGGGACTGGGGCCAACGTCCTGACTTTC. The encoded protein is CASSISTGTGANVLTF.